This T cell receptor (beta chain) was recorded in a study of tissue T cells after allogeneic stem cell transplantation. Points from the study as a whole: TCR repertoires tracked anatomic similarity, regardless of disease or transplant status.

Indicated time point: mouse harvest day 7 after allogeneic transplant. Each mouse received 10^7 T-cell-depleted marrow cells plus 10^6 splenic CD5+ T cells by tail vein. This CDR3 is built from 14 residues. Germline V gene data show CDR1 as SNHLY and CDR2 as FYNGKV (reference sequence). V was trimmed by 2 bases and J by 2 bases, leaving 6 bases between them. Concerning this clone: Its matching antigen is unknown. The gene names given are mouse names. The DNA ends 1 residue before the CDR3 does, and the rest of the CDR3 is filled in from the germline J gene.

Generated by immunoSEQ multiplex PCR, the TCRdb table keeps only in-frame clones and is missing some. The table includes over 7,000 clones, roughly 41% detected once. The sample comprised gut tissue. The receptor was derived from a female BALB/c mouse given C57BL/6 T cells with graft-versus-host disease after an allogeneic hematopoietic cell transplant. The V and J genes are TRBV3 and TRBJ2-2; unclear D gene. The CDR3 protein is CASSLSGNTGQLYF. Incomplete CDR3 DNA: TGTGCCAGCAGCTTATCGGGGAACACCGGGCAGCTCTAC.